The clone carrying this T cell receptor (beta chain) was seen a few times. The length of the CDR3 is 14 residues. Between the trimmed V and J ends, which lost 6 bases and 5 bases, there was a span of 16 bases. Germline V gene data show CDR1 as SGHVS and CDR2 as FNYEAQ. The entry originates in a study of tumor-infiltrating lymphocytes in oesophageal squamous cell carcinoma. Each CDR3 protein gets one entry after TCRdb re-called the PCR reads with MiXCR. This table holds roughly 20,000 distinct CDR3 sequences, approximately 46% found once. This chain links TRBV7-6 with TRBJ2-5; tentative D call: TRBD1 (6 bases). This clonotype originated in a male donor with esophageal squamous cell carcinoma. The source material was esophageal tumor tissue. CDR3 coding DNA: TGTGCCAGCAGTGAAGGAAGGGGGTGGGAGACCCAGTACTTC. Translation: CASSEGRGWETQYF.